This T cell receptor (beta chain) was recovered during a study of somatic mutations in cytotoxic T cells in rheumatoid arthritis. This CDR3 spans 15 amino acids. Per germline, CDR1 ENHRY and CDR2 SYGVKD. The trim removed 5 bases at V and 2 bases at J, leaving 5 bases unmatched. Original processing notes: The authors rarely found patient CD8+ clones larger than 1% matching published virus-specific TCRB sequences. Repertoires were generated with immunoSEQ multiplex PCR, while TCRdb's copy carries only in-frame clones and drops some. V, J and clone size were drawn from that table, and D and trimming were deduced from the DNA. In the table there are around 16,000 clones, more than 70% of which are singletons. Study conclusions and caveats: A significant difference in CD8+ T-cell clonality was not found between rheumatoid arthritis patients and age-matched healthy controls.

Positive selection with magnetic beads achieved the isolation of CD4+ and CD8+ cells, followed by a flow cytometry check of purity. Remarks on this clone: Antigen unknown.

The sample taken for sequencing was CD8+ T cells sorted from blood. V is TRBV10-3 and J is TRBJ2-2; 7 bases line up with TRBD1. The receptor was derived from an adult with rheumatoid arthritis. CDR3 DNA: TGTGCCATCAGTCCCGGGACAGACAACACCGGGGAGCTGTTTTTT. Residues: CAISPGTDNTGELFF.